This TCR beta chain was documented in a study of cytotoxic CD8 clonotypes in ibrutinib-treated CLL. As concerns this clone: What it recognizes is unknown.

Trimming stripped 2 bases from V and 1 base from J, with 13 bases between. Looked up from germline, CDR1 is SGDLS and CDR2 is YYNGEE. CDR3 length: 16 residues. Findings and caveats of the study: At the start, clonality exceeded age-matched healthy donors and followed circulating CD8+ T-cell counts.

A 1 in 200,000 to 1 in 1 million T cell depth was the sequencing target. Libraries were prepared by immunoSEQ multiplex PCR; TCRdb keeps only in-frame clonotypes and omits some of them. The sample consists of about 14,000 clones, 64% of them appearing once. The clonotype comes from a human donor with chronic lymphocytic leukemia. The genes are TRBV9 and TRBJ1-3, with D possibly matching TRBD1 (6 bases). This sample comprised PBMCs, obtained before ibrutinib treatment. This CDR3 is CASSVGGQTSGNTIYF. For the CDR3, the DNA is TGTGCCAGCAGCGTCGGAGGACAGACTTCTGGAAACACCATATATTTT. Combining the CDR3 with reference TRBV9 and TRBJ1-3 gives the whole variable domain DSGVTQTPKHLITATGQRVTLRCSPRSGDLSVYWYQQSLDQGLQFLIQYYNGEERAKGNILERFSAQQFPDLHSELNLSSLELGDSALYFCASSVGGQTSGNTIYFGEGSWLTVV.